This T cell receptor beta chain was captured by sequencing in a study of early T cells in non-severe SARS-CoV-2 infection. Whole-study context: Sequencing input comprised bulk RNA from unsorted whole blood; chain pairing was not available. Notes on the study in general: Lookups in VDJdb leaned toward anti-spike CD8 responses and missed private and CD4 specificities.

The sample holds many counts of this clonotype. Its antigen is as yet unknown. Separate cDNA molecules each had unique molecular identifiers attached to them. Each CDR3 protein is one row after TCRdb ran MiXCR on the 5' RACE reads. The data show 70,000 to 85,000 distinct CDR3 sequences, approximately 5% seen once. The CDR3 extends over 10 amino acids. Germline-derived CDR1 and CDR2 are GTSNPN and SVGIG (reference sequence). The germline V and J ends were trimmed by 5 bases and 6 bases, with 5 bases remaining between them. The material sequenced was whole blood, taken at baseline. The sequence derives from an adult who was a healthcare worker with PCR-confirmed SARS-CoV-2 infection or an uninfected control (not recorded which). This rearrangement joins TRBV30 to TRBJ1-3, with D hard to call. The CDR3: CAWGLNTIYF. In nucleotides, the CDR3 is TGTGCCTGGGGTTTAAACACCATATATTTT.